This T cell receptor beta chain was sequenced during a study of control samples from healthy donors and cancer patients. The protocol was immunoSEQ multiplex PCR, while the TCRdb copy is restricted to in-frame clones and leaves out a portion. The table lists 150,000 to 170,000 clones, over 85% of them singletons. V dropped 4 bases and J dropped 4 bases, with 10 bases sitting between them. The germline V gene encodes CDR1 SGHTA and CDR2 FQGTGA. The CDR3 is made up of 14 amino acids. The sample taken for sequencing was blood. This sequence joins TRBV7-3 and TRBJ2-2; no firm D call. The TCR comes from a man between 40 and 49 years old in good health. CDR3 loop: CASSSSDTTGELFF. CDR3 sequence (DNA): TGTGCCAGCAGCTCCTCCGACACCACCGGGGAGCTGTTTTTT.